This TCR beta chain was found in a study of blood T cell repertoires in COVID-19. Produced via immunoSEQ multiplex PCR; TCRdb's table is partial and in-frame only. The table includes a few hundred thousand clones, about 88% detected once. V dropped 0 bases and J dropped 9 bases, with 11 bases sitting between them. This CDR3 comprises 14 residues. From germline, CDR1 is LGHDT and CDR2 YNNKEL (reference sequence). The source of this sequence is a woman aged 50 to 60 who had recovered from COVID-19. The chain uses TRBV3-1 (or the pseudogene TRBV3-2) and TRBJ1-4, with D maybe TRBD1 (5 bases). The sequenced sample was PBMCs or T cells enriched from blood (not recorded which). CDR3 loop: CASSQDHQGQKLFF. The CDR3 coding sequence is TGTGCCAGCAGCCAAGATCACCAGGGCCAAAAACTGTTTTTT.